Each of the 14 T cell receptor beta chains below was sequenced from the same sample in a study of blood T cell repertoires in COVID-19. Libraries were prepared by immunoSEQ multiplex PCR; TCRdb keeps only in-frame clonotypes and omits some of them. The repertoire consists of about 180,000 clones, with 84% occurring once and the leading ten covering 5.5% to 7.5%. Material for sequencing was peripheral blood. These receptors all stem from a human donor in a cohort sampled during active COVID-19.

V usage is TRBV19 and J usage is TRBJ1-5; D call uncertain. The CDR3 sequence is 16 residues long. Trimming took 6 bases from V and 1 from J, leaving 16 bases between them. CDR1 is LNHDA and CDR2 is SQIVND in the germline V gene (reference sequence). In DNA form, the CDR3 reads TGTGCCAGTAGCCATGAGCCCGGGATGAGCAATCAGCCCCAGCATTTT. Amino acid sequence: CASSHEPGMSNQPQHF.

V is TRBV13 and J is TRBJ1-4, with D perhaps TRBD1 (6 bases). Between the trimmed V and J ends, which lost 5 bases and 0 bases, there was a span of 13 bases. The CDR3 extends over 16 amino acids. The germline V gene encodes CDR1 PRHDT and CDR2 FYEKMQ (reference sequence). The CDR3 DNA follows: TGTGCCAGCAGCCTGGGGGCGGACGCAACTAATGAAAAACTGTTTTTT. Encoded protein: CASSLGADATNEKLFF.

The chain's CDR3 is CASSYQTGSSYNEQFF. The CDR3 nucleotides read TGTGCCAGCAGTTACCAGACAGGGAGCTCCTACAATGAGCAGTTCTTC. J is TRBJ2-1 and V is TRBV6-6; 7 bases are a match to TRBD1. Germline-derived CDR1 and CDR2 are MNHNY and SVGAGI (reference sequence). The junction had 4 bases not matched to a gene; V was cut back by 2 bases and J by 0 bases. The CDR3 is 16 residues long.

The V and J genes are TRBV11-3 and TRBJ2-2, with D possibly matching TRBD1 (6 bases). CDR1 is SGHNT, CDR2 YENEEA, per germline. The CDR3 contains 14 residues. Trimming cost V 5 bases and J 7 bases, with 14 bases left between them. The CDR3 nucleotides read TGTGCCAGCAGCGCCCTCGCAGGGGTCGGGGAGCTGTTTTTT. Translation: CASSALAGVGELFF.

This clone was observed a single time. The chain has TRBV19 and TRBJ2-2, with 7 bases identical to TRBD1. The CDR3 is 15 residues long. The J segment lost 5 bases and the V segment lost 1 base, leaving 4 bases of the junction unmatched. Looked up from germline, CDR1 is LNHDA and CDR2 is SQIVND (reference sequence). The CDR3 loop reads CASSIGTGVTGELFF. The CDR3 DNA reads as TGTGCCAGTAGTATAGGTACAGGGGTTACCGGGGAGCTGTTTTTT.

The chain links TRBV4-2 to TRBJ1-1; D remains unclear. Per germline, CDR1 LGHNA and CDR2 YNFKEQ. V lost 1 base to trimming and J lost 5 bases, with 20 bases between them. The CDR3 is made up of 17 amino acids. The DNA of the CDR3 is TGTGCCAGCAGCCAAGCGATAGCTACATTGGAGGGAACTGAAGCTTTCTTT. Amino acids: CASSQAIATLEGTEAFF.

The V and J genes are TRBV2 and TRBJ2-7, with 9 bases matching TRBD1. The length of the CDR3 is 14 residues. Trimming at V came to 9 bases and at J to 0 bases, leaving 6 bases not matched to a gene. In germline, CDR1 is SNHLY, CDR2 FYNNEI. Here the CDR3 reads CASKGTGSSYEQYF. As DNA, the CDR3 is TGTGCCAGTAAGGGGACAGGGTCCTCCTACGAGCAGTACTTC.

This chain joins TRBV21-1 and TRBJ2-7; the table assigns TRBD1, which was not confirmed against the DNA. TRBV21-1 constitutes a pseudogene. This CDR3 has 16 residues. The DNA of the CDR3 is TGTGCCAGCAGCAATCCCATGCAGGAAAACTCCTACGAGCAGTACTTC. It translates to CASSNPMQENSYEQYF.

The chain joins TRBV7-9 to TRBJ1-3; no firm D call. This CDR3 is 15 amino acids long. CDR1 is SEHNR and CDR2 is FQNEAQ in the germline V gene (reference sequence). Deletions cut 5 bases from V and 0 bases from J, with 11 bases between. The CDR3, as DNA: TGTGCCAGCAGCCCGGCGGGTTACTCTGGAAACACCATATATTTT. This gives the protein CASSPAGYSGNTIYF. Full variable domain (missing parts from reference TRBV7-9 and TRBJ1-3): DTGVSQNPRHKITKRGQNVTFRCDPISEHNRLYWYRQTLGQGPEFLTYFQNEAQLEKSRLLSDRFSAERPKGSFSTLEIQRTEQGDSAMYLCASSPAGYSGNTIYFGEGSWLTVV.

V and J are TRBV20-1 and TRBJ1-5, with 8 bases fitting TRBD1. CDR3 length: 16 residues. The V gene end was trimmed by 3 bases and the J gene end by 0 bases; junction bases not matched to a gene: 7. From germline, CDR1 is DFQATT and CDR2 SNEGSKA (reference sequence). The CDR3 nucleotides read TGCAGTGCTAGTCGCCAGGGGGCGAATAGCAATCAGCCCCAGCATTTT. It yields the protein CSASRQGANSNQPQHF.

The rearrangement joins TRBV5-4 to TRBJ2-3; 10 bases align to TRBD2. V lost 2 bases and J lost 3; bases outside the gene matches: 6. The germline V gene has CDR1 SGHNT and CDR2 YYREEE (reference sequence). This CDR3 spans 16 amino acids. The CDR3 region has the DNA TGTGCCAGCAGCTTTGGGTATAGCGGGGGGACAGATACGCAGTATTTT. Its translation: CASSFGYSGGTDTQYF. Drawing the rest from reference TRBV5-4 and TRBJ2-3, the complete variable domain is ETGVTQSPTHLIKTRGQQVTLRCSSQSGHNTVSWYQQALGQGPQFIFQYYREEENGRGNFPPRFSGLQFPNYSSELNVNALELDDSALYLCASSFGYSGGTDTQYFGPGTRLTVL.

This chain joins TRBV19 and TRBJ1-4; no reliable D call. This CDR3 is built from 16 residues. Germline CDR1 and CDR2: LNHDA and SQIVND (reference sequence). V shed 3 bases and J shed 0 bases, with 11 bases lying between them. The CDR3 region is CASSIPLETTNEKLFF. DNA for the CDR3: TGTGCCAGTAGTATTCCCCTGGAGACAACTAATGAAAAACTGTTTTTT. The full variable domain, with the rest looked up from reference TRBV19 and TRBJ1-4, is DGGITQSPKYLFRKEGQNVTLSCEQNLNHDAMYWYRQDPGQGLRLIYYSQIVNDFQKGDIAEGYSVSREKKESFPLTVTSAQKNPTAFYLCASSIPLETTNEKLFFGSGTQLSVL.

The CDR3 bases are TGTGCCTGGGGGAGGGCGTACACCGGGGAGCTGTTTTTT. Encoded protein: CAWGRAYTGELFF. This rearrangement joins TRBV30 to TRBJ2-2; 7 bases map to TRBD2. Germline V gene lookup returns CDR1 GTSNPN and CDR2 SVGIG (reference sequence). The CDR3 is 13 residues long. V was pared by 5 bases and J by 3 bases, with 3 bases of the junction left unmatched.

The genes are TRBV5-4 and TRBJ2-7; TRBD2 might be the D (6 bases). CDR1 SGHNT and CDR2 YYREEE come from the germline V gene (reference sequence). This CDR3 has 14 residues. V shed 1 base and J shed 4 bases, with 12 bases lying between them. In nucleotides, the CDR3 is TGTGCCAGCAGCTTGTCAACTAGCAATTACGAGCAGTACTTC. Its protein is CASSLSTSNYEQYF.